Listed below are T cell receptor beta chains from one sample, sequenced in a study of CD4 T cells in relation to SARS-CoV-2 and coronaviruses. TCRdb's table, derived via immunoSEQ multiplex PCR, lists solely in-frame clones and lacks some. The sample records 28,000 or so clones, roughly 82% being singletons. Antigens for these TCRs are unknown. The sample was CD4+ T cells from PBMCs, cultured in vitro. These TCRs come from a human donor in good health. The CDR3 runs from the conserved cysteine through the conserved F or W. A D gene is named only where the DNA matches it firmly. Clone size appears in some rows only: once, few, many, or a class for an expanded clone.

TRBJ2-1 TRBV27 - - CASFPAGHNNEQFF TGTGCCAGCTTTCCAGCGGGCCATAACAATGAGCAGTTCTTC
TRBJ2-1 TRBV9 - - CASSPLTLVGNEQFF TGTGCCAGCAGCCCCCTGACTCTTGTAGGCAATGAGCAGTTCTTC
TRBJ2-4 TRBV30 - - CAWSPGAINIQYF TGTGCCTGGAGTCCGGGTGCTATAAACATTCAGTACTTC
TRBJ2-2 TRBV7-9 - - CASSPPGTANTGELFF TGTGCCAGCAGCCCCCCGGGTACAGCGAACACCGGGGAGCTGTTTTTT
TRBJ1-1 TRBV6-6 - TRBD1 CASSYTLRQGNTEAFF TGTGCCAGCAGTTACACCCTAAGACAGGGGAACACTGAAGCTTTCTTT
TRBJ2-3 TRBV11-1 - TRBD1 CASSTRTGGFTDTQYF TGTGCCAGCAGCACGAGGACAGGGGGGTTCACAGATACGCAGTATTTT
TRBJ2-5 TRBV7-7 - - CASSFRARGETQYF TGTGCTAGCAGCTTCAGGGCAAGAGGGGAGACCCAGTACTTC
TRBJ2-2 TRBV5-1 - TRBD1 CASSLDRGTGELFF TGCGCCAGCAGCTTGGACAGGGGCACCGGGGAGCTGTTTTTT
TRBJ1-2 TRBV7-9 - - CASSLDQDGYTF TGTGCCAGCAGCTTAGATCAGGATGGCTACACCTTC
TRBJ2-5 TRBV7-2 - TRBD2 CASSPGLAGGGETQYF TGTGCCAGCAGCCCCGGACTAGCGGGGGGGGGAGAGACCCAGTACTTC
TRBJ2-6 TRBV7-8 - TRBD2 CASRISGAVSGANVLTF TGTGCCAGTCGGATTAGCGGGGCGGTCTCTGGGGCCAACGTCCTGACTTTC
TRBJ2-5 TRBV19 - TRBD2 CASKLTGGFPVTSRRETQYF TGTGCCAGCAAACTCACGGGGGGGTTTCCCGTAACCAGCCGTAGAGAGACCCAGTACTTC
TRBJ2-3 TRBV6-7 - TRBD2 CASSYPRLGLAGSGQYF TGTGCCAGCAGTTACCCACGCTTGGGACTAGCGGGATCTGGGCAGTATTTT
TRBJ2-1 TRBV6-2/TRBV6-3 - TRBD1 CASSYGQASVNEQFF TGTGCCAGCAGTTACGGACAGGCATCCGTCAATGAGCAGTTCTTC
TRBJ2-7 TRBV7-2 few - CASSLYYEQYF TGTGCCAGCAGCTTATACTACGAGCAGTACTTC
TRBJ2-7 TRBV6-5 - TRBD1 CASSYGTGVGEQYF TGTGCCAGCAGTTACGGGACAGGGGTGGGGGAGCAGTACTTC
TRBJ2-7 TRBV4-2 - TRBD1 CASSQAGGDHYEQYF TGTGCCAGCAGCCAAGCAGGGGGCGATCACTACGAGCAGTACTTC
TRBJ1-3 TRBV9 - - CASGQPGGSGNTIYF TGTGCCAGCGGCCAGCCCGGAGGCTCTGGAAACACCATATATTTT
TRBJ2-1 TRBV5-6 - TRBD2 CASSRDGLAVNEQFF TGTGCCAGCAGCCGAGACGGACTAGCGGTCAATGAGCAGTTCTTC
TRBJ1-3 TRBV6-2/TRBV6-3 once - CASSYGTDSGNTIYF TGTGCCAGCAGTTACGGAACCGACTCTGGAAACACCATATATTTT
TRBJ2-2 TRBV19 - - CASSIGGLAQNTGELFF TGTGCCAGTAGTATTGGGGGCCTAGCCCAGAACACCGGGGAGCTGTTTTTT
TRBJ1-3 TRBV29-1 - TRBD1 CSATGAGGNTIYF TGCAGCGCGACAGGGGCGGGAGGAAACACCATATATTTT
TRBJ1-2 TRBV7-8 - - CASSPLEGNYGYTF TGTGCCAGCAGCCCCTTGGAGGGCAACTATGGCTACACCTTC
TRBJ1-3 TRBV12-3/TRBV12-4 - - CASSFLQGNTIYF TGTGCCAGCAGTTTCTTACAGGGAAACACCATATATTTT
TRBJ2-5 TRBV6-5 - - CASSSPDSGQETQYF TGTGCCAGCAGTTCCCCCGATAGCGGCCAAGAGACCCAGTACTTC